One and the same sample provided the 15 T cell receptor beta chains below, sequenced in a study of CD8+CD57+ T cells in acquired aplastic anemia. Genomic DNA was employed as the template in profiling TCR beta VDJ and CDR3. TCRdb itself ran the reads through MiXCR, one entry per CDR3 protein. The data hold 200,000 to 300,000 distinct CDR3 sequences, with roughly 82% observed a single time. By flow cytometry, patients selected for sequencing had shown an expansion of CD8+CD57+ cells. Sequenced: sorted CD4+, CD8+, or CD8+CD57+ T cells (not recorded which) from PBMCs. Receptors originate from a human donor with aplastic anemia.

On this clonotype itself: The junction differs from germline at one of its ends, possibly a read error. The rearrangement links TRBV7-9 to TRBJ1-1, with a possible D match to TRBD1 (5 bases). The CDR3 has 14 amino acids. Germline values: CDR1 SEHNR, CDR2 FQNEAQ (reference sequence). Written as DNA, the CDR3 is TGTGCCACCAGCATGGGGTGGGAGACCAGGGACGCGACCTTT. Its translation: CATSMGWETRDATF.

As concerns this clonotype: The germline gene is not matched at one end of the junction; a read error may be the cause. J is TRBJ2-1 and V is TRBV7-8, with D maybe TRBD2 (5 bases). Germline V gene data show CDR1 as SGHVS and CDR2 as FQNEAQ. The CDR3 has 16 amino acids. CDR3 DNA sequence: TGTGCCAGCAGCCTAGCAGGAGGCGCCGGTAGCCAGGAGCAGTTCTTC. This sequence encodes CASSLAGGAGSQEQFF.

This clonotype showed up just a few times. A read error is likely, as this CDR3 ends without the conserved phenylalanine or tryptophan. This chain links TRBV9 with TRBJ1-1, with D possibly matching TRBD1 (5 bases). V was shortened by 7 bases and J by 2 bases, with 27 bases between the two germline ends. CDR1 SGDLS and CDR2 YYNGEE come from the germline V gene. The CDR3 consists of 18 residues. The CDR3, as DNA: TGTGCCAGCGGAGGAGCTGGGAACATTCAGGGAGGAAACACTGAAGCTTTCCTT. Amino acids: CASGGAGNIQGGNTEAFL.

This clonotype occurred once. The CDR3 coding sequence is TGTGCCAGCAGCTTAAAGGGACACAATCAGCCCCAGTACTTC. Residues: CASSLKGHNQPQYF. The V gene is TRBV7-6, the J gene TRBJ2-5, with D possibly being TRBD1 (6 bases). V shed 2 bases and J shed 9 bases, with 16 bases lying between them. Germline assignment: CDR1 SGHVS and CDR2 FNYEAQ. The CDR3 has 14 residues.

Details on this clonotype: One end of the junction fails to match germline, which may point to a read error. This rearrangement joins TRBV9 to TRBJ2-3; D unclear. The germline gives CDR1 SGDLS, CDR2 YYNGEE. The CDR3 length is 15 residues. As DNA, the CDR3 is TGTGCCAGCAGCGTAGGGTCAGATACGCAAGATACTCAGTATTTT. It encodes CASSVGSDTQDTQYF.

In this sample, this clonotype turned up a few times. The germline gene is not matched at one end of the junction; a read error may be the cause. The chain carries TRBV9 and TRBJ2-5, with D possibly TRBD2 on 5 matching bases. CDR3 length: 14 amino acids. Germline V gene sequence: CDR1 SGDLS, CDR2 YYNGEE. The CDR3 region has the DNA TGTGCCACCAGCAGAGGGTCAGATACGCAGTATCTTTACTTC. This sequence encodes CATSRGSDTQYLYF.

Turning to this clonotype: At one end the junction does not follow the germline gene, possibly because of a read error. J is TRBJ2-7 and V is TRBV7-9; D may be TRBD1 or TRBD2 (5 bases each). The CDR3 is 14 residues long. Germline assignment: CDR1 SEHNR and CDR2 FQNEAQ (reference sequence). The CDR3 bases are TGTGCCAGCAGCTTGGCGAGGGACGGGCACGTATATTGCTTC. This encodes CASSLARDGHVYCF.

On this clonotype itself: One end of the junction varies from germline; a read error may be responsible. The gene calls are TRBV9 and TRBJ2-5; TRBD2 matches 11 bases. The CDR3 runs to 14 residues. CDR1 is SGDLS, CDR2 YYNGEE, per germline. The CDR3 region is CATSRGTSGETQYF. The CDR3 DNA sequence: TGTGCCACCAGCCGTGGGACTAGCGGAGAGACCCAGTACTTC.

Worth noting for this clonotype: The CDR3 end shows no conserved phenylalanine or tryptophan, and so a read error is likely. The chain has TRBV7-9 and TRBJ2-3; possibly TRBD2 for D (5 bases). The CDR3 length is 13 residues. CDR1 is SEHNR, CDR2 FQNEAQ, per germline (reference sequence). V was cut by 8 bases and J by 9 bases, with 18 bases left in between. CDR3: CASGDRGRGTQYY. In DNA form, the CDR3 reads TGTGCCAGCGGGGATCGGGGAAGAGGGACGCAGTATTAT.

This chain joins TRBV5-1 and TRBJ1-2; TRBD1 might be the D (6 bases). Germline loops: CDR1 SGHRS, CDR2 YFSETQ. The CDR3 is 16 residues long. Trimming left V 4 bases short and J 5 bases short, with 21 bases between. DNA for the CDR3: TGCGCCAGCAGCAAGACAGGTTCCATGCTCGTATATGGCTACACCTTC. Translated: CASSKTGSMLVYGYTF.

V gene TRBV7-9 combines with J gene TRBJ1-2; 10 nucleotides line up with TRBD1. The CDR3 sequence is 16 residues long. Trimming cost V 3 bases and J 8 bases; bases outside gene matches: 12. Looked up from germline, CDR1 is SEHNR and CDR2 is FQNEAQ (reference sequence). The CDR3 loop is CASSLTGGADYGGYTF. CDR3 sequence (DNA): TGTGCCAGCAGCTTGACAGGGGGCGCCGACTATGGCGGCTACACCTTC.

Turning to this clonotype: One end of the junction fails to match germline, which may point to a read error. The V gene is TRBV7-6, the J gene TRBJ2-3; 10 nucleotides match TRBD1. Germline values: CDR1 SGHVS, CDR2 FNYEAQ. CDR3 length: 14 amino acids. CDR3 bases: TGTGCCAGCAGCTCGCCCGACAGGGGGCGTACCTACAATTTT. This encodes CASSSPDRGRTYNF.

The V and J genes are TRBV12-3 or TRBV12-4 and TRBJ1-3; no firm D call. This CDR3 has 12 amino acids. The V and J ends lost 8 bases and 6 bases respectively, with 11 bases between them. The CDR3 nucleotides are TGTGCCAGCCAAACGGACTTAAACACCATATATTTT. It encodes CASQTDLNTIYF.

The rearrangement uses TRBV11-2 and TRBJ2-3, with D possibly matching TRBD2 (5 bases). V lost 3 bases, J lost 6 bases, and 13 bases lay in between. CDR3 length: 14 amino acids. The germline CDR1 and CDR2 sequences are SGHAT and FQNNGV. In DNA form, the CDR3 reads TGTGCCAGCAGCTTCGCACTAGGTGCCGATACGCAGTATTTT. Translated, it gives CASSFALGADTQYF.

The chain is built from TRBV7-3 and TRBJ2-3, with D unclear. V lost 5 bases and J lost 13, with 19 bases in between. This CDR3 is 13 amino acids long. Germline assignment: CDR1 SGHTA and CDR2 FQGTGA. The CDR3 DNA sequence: TGTGCCAGCAGCGAAAACTTTGCGGATACTAAGTATTTT. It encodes CASSENFADTKYF.